A single sample is the source of the 32 T cell receptor beta chains below, sequenced in a study of identical twins. In TCRdb, the 5' RACE reads were re-called with MiXCR into one record per CDR3 protein. Of over 200,000 distinct CDR3 sequences in the sample, under 8.5% are singletons; the top ten hold more than 14%. This sample also belongs to another study, concerning T cells expressing NK-cell markers.

The sample taken for sequencing was CD8+ T cells sorted from blood. The receptors here all came from a woman under 30 in good health.

The chain links TRBV9 to TRBJ2-7, with 7 bases matching TRBD1. The germline V gene has CDR1 SGDLS and CDR2 YYNGEE. V was clipped by 2 bases and J by 5 bases; unmatched bases: 4. There are 13 residues in the CDR3. The CDR3 is CASSVGDSHEQYF. In DNA form, the CDR3 reads TGTGCCAGCAGCGTTGGGGACAGTCACGAGCAGTACTTC.

The genes are TRBV6-2 or TRBV6-3 and TRBJ2-7, with a weak D call TRBD1 (6 bases). V was shortened by 2 bases and J by 0 bases, with 11 bases between the two germline ends. The length of the CDR3 is 15 residues. Germline V gives CDR1 MNHEY, CDR2 SVGEGT. CDR3: CASSYRTDSSYEQYF. Here the CDR3 DNA reads TGTGCCAGCAGTTACCGGACGGACAGCTCCTACGAGCAGTACTTC.

This clonotype occurred many times. This chain uses TRBV3-1 with TRBJ2-3, with TRBD2 identical over 10 bases. The CDR3 runs to 15 residues. After removal of 5 bases from V and 3 bases from J, the junction contained 5 bases not matched to a gene. In germline, CDR1 is LGHDT, CDR2 YNNKEL (reference sequence). CDR3 protein: CASSAGTSATDTQYF. The CDR3 DNA follows: TGTGCCAGCAGCGCTGGGACTAGCGCTACAGATACGCAGTATTTT.

This clonotype was found many times. V and J are TRBV5-1 and TRBJ2-1; D uncertain. There are 14 residues in the CDR3. Trimming shortened V by 0 bases and J by 6 bases, and 10 bases separated the two germline ends. Germline V lookup: CDR1 SGHRS, CDR2 YFSETQ. As DNA, the CDR3 is TGCGCCAGCAGCTTGGGAAGGGAATCCAATGAGCAGTTCTTC. Translating it yields CASSLGRESNEQFF.

The chain employs TRBV18 and TRBJ2-1; TRBD1 or TRBD2 may be the D gene (5 bases each). V was clipped by 5 bases and J by 8 bases, with 19 bases between them. The CDR3 runs 15 residues. The germline V gene has CDR1 KGHSH and CDR2 LQKENI. The DNA of the CDR3 is TGTGCCAGCTCATCTCCGGGACGCCCTCGGGATGAGCAGTTCTTC. Residues: CASSSPGRPRDEQFF. The variable domain in full, completed from reference TRBV18 and TRBJ2-1, reads NAGVMQNPRHLVRRRGQEARLRCSPMKGHSHVYWYRQLPEEGLKFMVYLQKENIIDESGMPKERFSAEFPKEGPSILRIQQVVRGDSAAYFCASSSPGRPRDEQFFGPGTRLTVL.

The sample holds many counts of this clonotype. CDR3 nucleotide sequence: TGTGCCAGCAGTTTTAGCGAGACCCAGTACTTC. As protein: CASSFSETQYF. The rearrangement uses TRBV12-3 or TRBV12-4 and TRBJ2-5, with D hard to call. The germline V and J ends were trimmed by 3 bases and 5 bases, with 4 bases remaining between them. The CDR3 length is 11 residues.

CDR3 loop: CASSLISETQYF. CDR3 in DNA: TGTGCCAGCAGCCTAATCTCGGAGACCCAGTACTTC. The chain joins TRBV11-2 to TRBJ2-5; no definite D call. Germline CDR1 is SGHAT and CDR2 is FQNNGV. With 5 bases removed from V and 5 bases from J, the gap between germline ends came to 9 bases. The CDR3 extends over 12 amino acids.

The chain employs TRBV6-6 and TRBJ2-1; D not resolved. CDR3 length: 13 residues. V lost 5 bases and J lost 3, with 8 bases in between. CDR1 is MNHNY and CDR2 is SVGAGI in the germline V gene (reference sequence). CDR3 region: CASSTPDYNEQFF. The CDR3 DNA sequence: TGTGCCAGCAGTACCCCGGACTACAATGAGCAGTTCTTC.

The table lists this clonotype with a few counts. The V call is TRBV2, the J call TRBJ2-7; 10 nucleotides line up with TRBD2. V gave up 6 bases and J gave up 2 bases; unmatched junction bases: 4. Per the germline V gene, CDR1 is SNHLY and CDR2 is FYNNEI. The CDR3 spans 14 residues. CDR3 in amino acids: CASRSGRATYEQYF. The CDR3 DNA sequence: TGTGCCAGCAGGAGCGGGAGGGCCACCTACGAGCAGTACTTC.

This clonotype was found many times. V usage is TRBV20-1 and J usage is TRBJ2-1; possibly TRBD1 for D (5 bases). Germline V gene data show CDR1 as DFQATT and CDR2 as SNEGSKA (reference sequence). Trimming removed 5 bases from V and 5 bases from J, with 16 bases in between. CDR3 length equals 14 residues. The CDR3 DNA follows: TGCAGTGCTTGGGCCCCGACAGCCGACAATGAGCAGTTCTTC. Protein: CSAWAPTADNEQFF.

In DNA form, the CDR3 reads TGCAGTGCTAGTCCGGGGAGAGAGGTTGTTGAAGCTTTCTTT. Protein sequence: CSASPGREVVEAFF. The chain combines TRBV20-1 with TRBJ1-1, with D uncertain. This CDR3 is 14 amino acids long. Germline values: CDR1 DFQATT, CDR2 SNEGSKA (reference sequence). V was clipped by 3 bases and J by 7 bases, with 18 bases between them.

This sequence joins TRBV9 and TRBJ2-7; D is undetermined. Trimming took 4 bases from V and 6 from J, leaving 14 bases between them. The CDR3 contains 13 residues. From germline, CDR1 is SGDLS and CDR2 YYNGEE. Written as DNA, the CDR3 is TGTGCCAGCAGCCCCGGCCATCTGGCCGAGCAGTACTTC. This encodes CASSPGHLAEQYF.

The V call is TRBV6-1, the J call TRBJ2-2; 8 nucleotides match TRBD2. The CDR3 is 16 amino acids. The J segment lost 1 base and the V segment lost 6 bases, leaving 7 bases of the junction unmatched. The germline V gene encodes CDR1 MNHNS and CDR2 SASEGT. CDR3 DNA: TGTGCCAGCAGCGCGAGCGGGAGAATGAACACCGGGGAGCTGTTTTTT. This codes for CASSASGRMNTGELFF.

The chain links TRBV12-3 or TRBV12-4 to TRBJ2-7; D might be TRBD1 (5 bases). The CDR3 has 14 amino acids. V lost 8 bases, J lost 0 bases, and 14 bases lay in between. CDR3 loop: CASGHWGTSYEQYF. DNA for the CDR3: TGTGCCAGCGGTCACTGGGGCACCTCCTACGAGCAGTACTTC.

This chain uses TRBV9 with TRBJ2-1; possibly TRBD1 or TRBD2 for D (5 bases each). Looked up from germline, CDR1 is SGDLS and CDR2 is YYNGEE. Deletions cut 0 bases from V and 6 bases from J, with 13 bases between. The CDR3 runs to 15 residues. CDR3 sequence (DNA): TGTGCCAGCAGCGTAGCGGGGCTCCTCACCAATGAGCAGTTCTTC. This codes for CASSVAGLLTNEQFF.

This clonotype has only a few counts. This chain joins TRBV13 and TRBJ2-2; 9 bases match TRBD2. The CDR3 extends over 15 amino acids. Germline trimming cut 4 bases from V and 6 bases from J; bases unmatched to any gene: 6. The V gene's germline CDR1 is PRHDT and CDR2 FYEKMQ (reference sequence). CDR3 sequence: CASSSEREEPGELFF. Here the CDR3 DNA reads TGTGCCAGCAGCTCCGAGCGGGAGGAACCCGGGGAGCTGTTTTTT.

The chain carries TRBV27 and TRBJ1-1; D is perhaps TRBD1 (6 bases). Germline-derived CDR1 and CDR2 are MNHEY and SMNVEV (reference sequence). Trimming stripped 8 bases from V and 2 bases from J, with 18 bases between. The CDR3 consists of 15 residues. For the CDR3, the DNA is TGTGCCAGCCTTACTCGAAGGACAGCAAACACTGAAGCTTTCTTT. Translated, it gives CASLTRRTANTEAFF.

The rearrangement uses TRBV7-9 and TRBJ2-3; 10 nucleotides line up with TRBD1. V lost 7 bases to trimming and J lost 0 bases; unmatched junction nucleotides: 10. CDR3 length: 17 residues. The germline V gene has CDR1 SEHNR and CDR2 FQNEAQ (reference sequence). CDR3 sequence (DNA): TGTGCCAGCACGGGGACAGGGGTCTCTATTAGCACAGATACGCAGTATTTT. It encodes CASTGTGVSISTDTQYF. The whole variable domain, remainder taken from reference TRBV7-9 and TRBJ2-3, is DTGVSQNPRHKITKRGQNVTFRCDPISEHNRLYWYRQTLGQGPEFLTYFQNEAQLEKSRLLSDRFSAERPKGSFSTLEIQRTEQGDSAMYLCASTGTGVSISTDTQYFGPGTRLTVL.

This clonotype showed up many times. The chain is built from TRBV6-2 or TRBV6-3 and TRBJ1-1, with D uncertain. Germline CDR1 is MNHEY and CDR2 is SVGEGT. The CDR3 spans 15 residues. Trimming pared 0 bases from V and 4 bases from J, leaving 12 bases between. CDR3 residues: CASSYSLDRGTEAFF. The CDR3 DNA sequence: TGTGCCAGCAGTTACTCGCTGGATCGGGGCACTGAAGCTTTCTTT.

In this sample, this clonotype turned up a few times. The genes are TRBV19 and TRBJ1-1, with D possibly being TRBD1 (5 bases). The CDR3 extends over 17 amino acids. Germline V lookup: CDR1 LNHDA, CDR2 SQIVND (reference sequence). Between the trimmed V and J ends, which lost 3 bases and 0 bases, there was a span of 17 bases. CDR3 nucleotides: TGTGCCAGTAGTATCGATAGGTTCCGACAGATGAACACTGAAGCTTTCTTT. Protein product: CASSIDRFRQMNTEAFF.

In this sample, this clonotype turned up many times. This rearrangement joins TRBV5-5 to TRBJ1-3; D is ambiguous. This CDR3 is 16 amino acids long. CDR1 is SGHKS and CDR2 is YYEKEE in the germline V gene (reference sequence). The V gene lost 0 bases and the J gene lost 4 bases, with 14 bases spanning the gap. Here the CDR3 DNA reads TGTGCCAGCAGCTTGGGGCTTTCCGTCCCAGGAAACACCATATATTTT. Translated, it gives CASSLGLSVPGNTIYF.

The rearrangement joins TRBV29-1 to TRBJ2-7, with D unresolved. Trimming removed 4 bases from V and 2 bases from J, with 9 bases in between. The germline V gene encodes CDR1 SQVTM and CDR2 ANQGSEA. The CDR3 runs 12 residues. The DNA of the CDR3 is TGCAGCGTTGCGCAGGACGCCTACGAGCAGTACTTC. Protein: CSVAQDAYEQYF.

This sequence joins TRBV6-6 and TRBJ2-3; a possible D gene is TRBD1 (5 bases). Trimming removed 11 bases from V and 6 bases from J, with 18 bases in between. This CDR3 region has 13 residues. Germline V lookup: CDR1 MNHNY, CDR2 SVGAGI (reference sequence). For the CDR3, the DNA is TGTGCCGGGGCCCGACTTGGCTTGGATACGCAGTATTTT. Amino acids: CAGARLGLDTQYF.

V usage is TRBV7-8 and J usage is TRBJ2-7; D is unclear. Germline lookup yields CDR1 SGHVS and CDR2 FQNEAQ. Trimming pared 1 base from V and 3 bases from J, leaving 10 bases between. This CDR3 has 14 amino acids. CDR3 DNA: TGTGCCAGCAGCTTAGAGGTTGATCTCTACGAGCAGTACTTC. It translates to CASSLEVDLYEQYF.

For the CDR3, the DNA is TGTGCCAGCAGTATCGCGGAGGGAGGCTACAATGGGGGTGAGCAGTTCTTC. Translating it yields CASSIAEGGYNGGEQFF. The chain combines TRBV2 with TRBJ2-1, with TRBD2 as a possible D gene (6 bases). V lost 5 bases and J lost 9, with 26 bases in between. The CDR3 runs to 17 residues. Germline loops: CDR1 SNHLY, CDR2 FYNNEI. The full variable domain, rest sourced from reference TRBV2 and TRBJ2-1, is EPEVTQTPSHQVTQMGQEVILRCVPISNHLYFYWYRQILGQKVEFLVSFYNNEISEKSEIFDDQFSVERPDGSNFTLKIRSTKLEDSAMYFCASSIAEGGYNGGEQFFGPGTRLTVL.

V gene TRBV25-1 combines with J gene TRBJ2-5; 8 nucleotides agree with TRBD2. The ends lost 4 bases at V and 5 bases at J; junction bases unmatched: 9. Germline V lookup: CDR1 MGHDK, CDR2 SYGVNS. The CDR3 spans 15 residues. CDR3 coding DNA: TGTGCCAGCAGTGTTACGGGGGGGAAAGGGGAGACCCAGTACTTC. Protein product: CASSVTGGKGETQYF.

The chain employs TRBV11-2 and TRBJ2-2; possible D gene TRBD2, 7 bases. The CDR3 loop spans 15 amino acids. V dropped 4 bases and J dropped 6 bases, with 15 bases sitting between them. CDR1 is SGHAT and CDR2 is FQNNGV in the germline V gene. CDR3 amino acids: CASSSPSGGSGELFF. CDR3 bases: TGTGCCAGCAGCTCACCTTCGGGGGGCTCCGGGGAGCTGTTTTTT.

This clonotype was counted many times. The rearrangement uses TRBV27 and TRBJ2-3, with D perhaps TRBD1 (5 bases). The germline V and J ends were trimmed by 2 bases and 3 bases, with 15 bases remaining between them. Looked up from germline, CDR1 is MNHEY and CDR2 is SMNVEV (reference sequence). The CDR3 is 16 amino acids. This chain's CDR3 is CASSLAGLRGTDTQYF. For the CDR3, the DNA is TGTGCCAGCAGTTTAGCAGGGCTGAGAGGAACAGATACGCAGTATTTT.

This chain joins TRBV9 and TRBJ2-1; 10 nucleotides align to TRBD1. The trim removed 4 bases at V and 8 bases at J, leaving 6 bases unmatched. Germline CDR1 and CDR2: SGDLS and YYNGEE. There are 14 residues in the CDR3. In nucleotides, the CDR3 is TGTGCCAGCAGCTCTTGGACAGGGGGGCATGAGCAGTTCTTC. Encoded protein: CASSSWTGGHEQFF. Based on the CDR3 plus reference TRBV9 and TRBJ2-1, the full variable domain is DSGVTQTPKHLITATGQRVTLRCSPRSGDLSVYWYQQSLDQGLQFLIQYYNGEERAKGNILERFSAQQFPDLHSELNLSSLELGDSALYFCASSSWTGGHEQFFGPGTRLTVL.

The rearrangement uses TRBV28 and TRBJ2-1; D perhaps matches TRBD2 (5 bases). This CDR3 spans 15 amino acids. CDR1 and CDR2 from the germline V gene are MDHEN and SYDVKM. Trimming took 7 bases from V and 6 from J, leaving 19 bases between them. CDR3 DNA sequence: TGTGCCAGCACCCGTGAAGAGGGTACGAGCAATGAGCAGTTCTTC. Residues: CASTREEGTSNEQFF.

The V gene is TRBV12-3 or TRBV12-4, the J gene TRBJ2-2, with a weak D call TRBD2 (7 bases). V lost 10 bases to trimming and J lost 5 bases, with 20 bases between them. The CDR3 extends over 15 amino acids. The CDR3 loop is CATSYRGAETGELFF. The DNA of the CDR3 is TGTGCCACCAGCTACCGGGGGGCGGAAACCGGGGAGCTGTTTTTT.

The chain carries TRBV14 and TRBJ2-7; 7 positions match TRBD2. J lost 3 bases, V lost 0 bases, and 5 bases had no gene match. The V gene's germline CDR1 is SGHDN and CDR2 FVKESK. This CDR3 has 15 amino acids. The DNA of the CDR3 is TGTGCCAGCAGCCAAGAGGCGGGAGTTGTCTACGAGCAGTACTTC. Amino acids: CASSQEAGVVYEQYF.